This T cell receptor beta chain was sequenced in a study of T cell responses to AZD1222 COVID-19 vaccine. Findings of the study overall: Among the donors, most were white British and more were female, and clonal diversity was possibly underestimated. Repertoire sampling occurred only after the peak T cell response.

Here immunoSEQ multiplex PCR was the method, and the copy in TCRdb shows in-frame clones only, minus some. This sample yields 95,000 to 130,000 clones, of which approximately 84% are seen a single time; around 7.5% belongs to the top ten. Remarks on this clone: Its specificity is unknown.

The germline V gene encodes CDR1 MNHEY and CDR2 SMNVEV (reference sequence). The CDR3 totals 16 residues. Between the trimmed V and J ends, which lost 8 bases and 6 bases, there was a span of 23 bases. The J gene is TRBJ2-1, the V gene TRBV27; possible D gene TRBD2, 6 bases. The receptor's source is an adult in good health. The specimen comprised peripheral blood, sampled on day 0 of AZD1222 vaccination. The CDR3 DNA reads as TGTGCCAGCGGTGTCCTTACTGGGGACTTCAGCAATGAGCAGTTCTTC. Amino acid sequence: CASGVLTGDFSNEQFF.